This is a list of T cell receptor beta chains from one sample in a study of control samples from healthy donors and cancer patients. The table came from immunoSEQ multiplex PCR; TCRdb's copy has only in-frame clones and leaves some out. The data show some 71,000 clones, more than 75% seen once. Input material: PBMCs. The receptor source for this set is a woman aged 45-65 years with head and neck cancer. The CDR3 runs from the conserved cysteine through the conserved F or W. The order of the fields is J gene, V gene, clone size, D gene, CDR3 DNA, CDR3 protein. D genes are given only for firm matches. Size values are once, few and many counts, or a class for expanded clones, and some rows have none.

J gene: TRBJ2-5
V gene: TRBV5-1
clone size: -
D gene: TRBD2
CDR3 DNA: TGCGCCAGCAGCTTGGGGACTAGCTCGGAGACCCAGTACTTC
CDR3 protein: CASSLGTSSETQYF

J gene: TRBJ2-1
V gene: TRBV10-3
clone size: once
D gene: TRBD1
CDR3 DNA: TGTGCCGCCAACTCCCCGGGACAGGGCCACAATGAGCAGTTCTTC
CDR3 protein: CAANSPGQGHNEQFF

J gene: TRBJ2-3
V gene: TRBV5-5
clone size: -
D gene: TRBD1
CDR3 DNA: TGTGCCAGCAGCTTCCGGGACAGGGGTCGCACAGATACGCAGTATTTT
CDR3 protein: CASSFRDRGRTDTQYF

J gene: TRBJ1-5
V gene: TRBV28
clone size: -
D gene: TRBD1
CDR3 DNA: TGTGCCAGCAGTTTGAGGGCCCCCGGGACAGGGGGGGGATTTGGCAATCAGCCCCAGCATTTT
CDR3 protein: CASSLRAPGTGGGFGNQPQHF

J gene: TRBJ1-2
V gene: TRBV19
clone size: -
D gene: TRBD1
CDR3 DNA: TGTGCCAGTGATCACAGGGGGCTCTATGGCTACACCTTC
CDR3 protein: CASDHRGLYGYTF

J gene: TRBJ2-1
V gene: TRBV7-2
clone size: once
D gene: -
CDR3 DNA: TGTGCCAGCAGCTCCACCCGCCTATCCTACAATGAGCAGTTCTTC
CDR3 protein: CASSSTRLSYNEQFF

J gene: TRBJ2-7
V gene: TRBV13
clone size: -
D gene: -
CDR3 DNA: TGTGCCAGCAGCCCAGGGACACCTTACGAGCAGTACTTC
CDR3 protein: CASSPGTPYEQYF

J gene: TRBJ2-1
V gene: TRBV7-9
clone size: -
D gene: TRBD2
CDR3 DNA: TGTGCCAGCAGCGTAGGGCGCGAGCGGTGGCGGGGGGGAACGAATGAGCAGTTCTTC
CDR3 protein: CASSVGRERWRGGTNEQFF

J gene: TRBJ2-5
V gene: TRBV3-1/TRBV3-2
clone size: -
D gene: -
CDR3 DNA: TGTGCCAGCAGCCAAGAGGTAGCGGTGGAGTACTTC
CDR3 protein: CASSQEVAVEYF

J gene: TRBJ2-7
V gene: TRBV4-1
clone size: -
D gene: -
CDR3 DNA: TGCGCCAGCAGCCCTGCACCAGGGGAACACTACGAGCAGTACTTC
CDR3 protein: CASSPAPGEHYEQYF

J gene: TRBJ2-7
V gene: TRBV19
clone size: -
D gene: TRBD1
CDR3 DNA: TGTGCCAGTAGTCCCCAGGACAGGGAGGACTACGAGCAGTACTTC
CDR3 protein: CASSPQDREDYEQYF

J gene: TRBJ1-3
V gene: TRBV30
clone size: -
D gene: -
CDR3 DNA: TGTGCCTGGAGTGGGGGAAGGGCAGGAAACACCATATATTTT
CDR3 protein: CAWSGGRAGNTIYF

J gene: TRBJ1-1
V gene: TRBV5-4
clone size: -
D gene: -
CDR3 DNA: TGTGCCAGCAGCTTGACCTACAGGAACACTGAAGCTTTCTTT
CDR3 protein: CASSLTYRNTEAFF

J gene: TRBJ1-1
V gene: TRBV2
clone size: -
D gene: -
CDR3 DNA: TGTGCCAGCAGCCCAGCCACTGAAGCTTTCTTT
CDR3 protein: CASSPATEAFF

J gene: TRBJ1-2
V gene: TRBV29-1
clone size: -
D gene: -
CDR3 DNA: TGCAGCGTTGGGTCCCATAATGGCTACACCTTC
CDR3 protein: CSVGSHNGYTF

J gene: TRBJ2-1
V gene: TRBV4-1
clone size: once
D gene: -
CDR3 DNA: TGCGCCAGCAGCGACAATGAGCAGTTCTTC
CDR3 protein: CASSDNEQFF

J gene: TRBJ1-2
V gene: TRBV18
clone size: -
D gene: TRBD1
CDR3 DNA: TGTGCCAGCTCGCCCAGGTCCGGGACAGGGAGCGGCTACACCTTC
CDR3 protein: CASSPRSGTGSGYTF

J gene: TRBJ1-1
V gene: TRBV7-9
clone size: once
D gene: -
CDR3 DNA: TGTGCCAGCAGCTTGAAACCGAGCCTTGAAGCTTTCTTT
CDR3 protein: CASSLKPSLEAFF

J gene: TRBJ1-5
V gene: TRBV2
clone size: -
D gene: -
CDR3 DNA: TGTGCCAGCTCCCGTTGGGGGGACATGAAAATGATCAATCAGCCCCAGCATTTT
CDR3 protein: CASSRWGDMKMINQPQHF

J gene: TRBJ2-1
V gene: TRBV7-3
clone size: once
D gene: -
CDR3 DNA: TGTGCCAGCAGCTTTGGCGGGGCAAACAATGAGCAGTTCTTC
CDR3 protein: CASSFGGANNEQFF

J gene: TRBJ2-3
V gene: TRBV3-1/TRBV3-2
clone size: once
D gene: TRBD2
CDR3 DNA: TGTGCCAGCAGCCGTAACTCCGGGACTAGCGCCGGTCGCGATACGCAGTATTTT
CDR3 protein: CASSRNSGTSAGRDTQYF

J gene: TRBJ1-2
V gene: TRBV5-5
clone size: -
D gene: -
CDR3 DNA: TGTGCCAGCAGCCAAAGTGGCGGTTCTAACTATGGCTACACCTTC
CDR3 protein: CASSQSGGSNYGYTF

J gene: TRBJ1-6
V gene: TRBV3-1/TRBV3-2
clone size: few
D gene: -
CDR3 DNA: TGTGCCAGCAGCCCCCGGGGTATCCATAATTCACCCCTCCACTTT
CDR3 protein: CASSPRGIHNSPLHF

J gene: TRBJ2-3
V gene: TRBV9
clone size: -
D gene: -
CDR3 DNA: TGTGCCAGCAGCGTAGTAGGGAGACGCACAGATACGCAGTATTTT
CDR3 protein: CASSVVGRRTDTQYF

J gene: TRBJ2-7
V gene: TRBV3-1/TRBV3-2
clone size: -
D gene: -
CDR3 DNA: TGTGCCAGCAGCCCCCGGGTCGCCTACGAGCAGTACTTC
CDR3 protein: CASSPRVAYEQYF

J gene: TRBJ1-3
V gene: TRBV4-3
clone size: -
D gene: TRBD1
CDR3 DNA: TGCGCCAGCAGCCAAGATAAGGGACAGAGGGGAAACACCATATATTTT
CDR3 protein: CASSQDKGQRGNTIYF

J gene: TRBJ1-1
V gene: TRBV6-4
clone size: few
D gene: TRBD1
CDR3 DNA: TGTGCCAGCAGAGCAACAGGGGAGACTGAAGCTTTCTTT
CDR3 protein: CASRATGETEAFF

J gene: TRBJ2-7
V gene: TRBV19
clone size: -
D gene: -
CDR3 DNA: TGTGCCAGTAGTATCAGTTTCCAGCCGGGCCTCTACGAGCAGTACTTC
CDR3 protein: CASSISFQPGLYEQYF

J gene: TRBJ2-5
V gene: TRBV7-3
clone size: -
D gene: -
CDR3 DNA: TGTGCCAGCAGCTTAACAGTAGCATCTGAGACCCAGTACTTC
CDR3 protein: CASSLTVASETQYF

J gene: TRBJ2-7
V gene: TRBV7-8
clone size: -
D gene: TRBD1
CDR3 DNA: TGTGCCAGCAGCTTAGAGGTGGGACAGGGGAATCCGGAGCAGTACTTC
CDR3 protein: CASSLEVGQGNPEQYF

J gene: TRBJ1-2
V gene: TRBV7-8
clone size: -
D gene: TRBD1
CDR3 DNA: TGTGCCAGCAGCACCTCGGGACAGGGGAACTATGGCTACACCTTC
CDR3 protein: CASSTSGQGNYGYTF

J gene: TRBJ1-6
V gene: TRBV5-1
clone size: -
D gene: -
CDR3 DNA: TGCGCCAGCAGCCGGGGGGAGGGAGAGGCCTATAATTCACCCCTCCACTTT
CDR3 protein: CASSRGEGEAYNSPLHF

J gene: TRBJ2-7
V gene: TRBV29-1
clone size: -
D gene: -
CDR3 DNA: TGCAGCGTTGAAATGGGAGGGGGCTTAGGCTCCTACGAGCAGTACTTC
CDR3 protein: CSVEMGGGLGSYEQYF

J gene: TRBJ1-3
V gene: TRBV7-2
clone size: -
D gene: -
CDR3 DNA: TGTGCCAGCAGCTTAGCGGCCAACTTGGCCAAAGGTGGAAACACCATATATTTT
CDR3 protein: CASSLAANLAKGGNTIYF

J gene: TRBJ2-1
V gene: TRBV4-1
clone size: -
D gene: TRBD2
CDR3 DNA: TGCGCCAGCAGCCAAGAAGGGTTATCGGGGGGTGAGCAGTTCTTC
CDR3 protein: CASSQEGLSGGEQFF

J gene: TRBJ2-2
V gene: TRBV5-1
clone size: once
D gene: -
CDR3 DNA: TGCGCCAGCAGCATTACGAACACCGGGGAGCTGTTTTTT
CDR3 protein: CASSITNTGELFF

J gene: TRBJ1-5
V gene: TRBV19
clone size: -
D gene: -
CDR3 DNA: TGTGCCAGTAGTAGGGCGGGTGGTAATCAGCCCCAGCATTTT
CDR3 protein: CASSRAGGNQPQHF

J gene: TRBJ1-2
V gene: TRBV6-5
clone size: -
D gene: -
CDR3 DNA: TGTGCCAGCACCGCGGGAGGGCAGTCCTATGGCTACACCTTC
CDR3 protein: CASTAGGQSYGYTF

J gene: TRBJ1-1
V gene: TRBV5-1
clone size: -
D gene: -
CDR3 DNA: TGCGCCAGCAGCTTGGGGGCGAGGGTGAACACTGAAGCTTTCTTT
CDR3 protein: CASSLGARVNTEAFF

J gene: TRBJ2-7
V gene: TRBV30
clone size: -
D gene: TRBD1
CDR3 DNA: TGTGCCTGGAGTGTGGGACAGATCTACGAGCAGTACTTC
CDR3 protein: CAWSVGQIYEQYF